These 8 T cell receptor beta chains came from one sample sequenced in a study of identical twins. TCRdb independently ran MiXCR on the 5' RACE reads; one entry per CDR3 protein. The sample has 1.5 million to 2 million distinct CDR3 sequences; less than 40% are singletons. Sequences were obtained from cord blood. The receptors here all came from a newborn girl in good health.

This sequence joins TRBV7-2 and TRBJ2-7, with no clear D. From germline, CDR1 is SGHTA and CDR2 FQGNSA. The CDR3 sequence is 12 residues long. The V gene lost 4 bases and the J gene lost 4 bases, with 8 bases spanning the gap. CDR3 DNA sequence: TGTGCCAGCAGCTACACCCGATACGAGCAGTACTTC. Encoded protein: CASSYTRYEQYF.

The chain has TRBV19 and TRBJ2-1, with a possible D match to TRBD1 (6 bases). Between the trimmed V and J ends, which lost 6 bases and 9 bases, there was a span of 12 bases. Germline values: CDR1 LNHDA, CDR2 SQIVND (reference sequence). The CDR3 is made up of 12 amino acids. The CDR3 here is CASRTGHTEQFF. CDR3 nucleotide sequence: TGTGCCAGTAGGACAGGTCATACTGAGCAGTTCTTC.

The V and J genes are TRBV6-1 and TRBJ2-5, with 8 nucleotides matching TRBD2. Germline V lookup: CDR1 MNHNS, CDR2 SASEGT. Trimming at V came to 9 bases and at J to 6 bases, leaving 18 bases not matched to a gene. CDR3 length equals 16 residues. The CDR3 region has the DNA TGTGCCAGACTACGGGGGGGCCAGGTTCTTGGACAGACCCAGTACTTC. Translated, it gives CARLRGGQVLGQTQYF.

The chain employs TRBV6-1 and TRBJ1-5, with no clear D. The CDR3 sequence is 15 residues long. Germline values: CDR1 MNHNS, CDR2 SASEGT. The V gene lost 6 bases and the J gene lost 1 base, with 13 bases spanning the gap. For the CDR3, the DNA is TGTGCCAGCAGCGCCGGGAGGGAGAGCAATCAGCCCCAGCATTTT. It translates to CASSAGRESNQPQHF.

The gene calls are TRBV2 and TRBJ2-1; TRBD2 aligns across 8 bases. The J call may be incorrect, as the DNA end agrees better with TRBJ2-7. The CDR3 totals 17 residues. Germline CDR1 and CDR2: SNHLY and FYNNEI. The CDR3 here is CASRYPKREGSYNEQYF. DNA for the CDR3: TGTGCCAGCAGGTATCCGAAACGGGAGGGCTCCTACAATGAGCAGTACTTC.

CDR3 sequence reads: CAISATGRSSYEQYF. The CDR3 bases are TGTGCCATCAGTGCCACAGGGAGGAGCTCCTACGAGCAGTACTTC. This sequence joins TRBV10-3 and TRBJ2-7; D possibly matches TRBD1 or TRBD2 (6 bases each). Germline lookup yields CDR1 ENHRY and CDR2 SYGVKD. Trimming stripped 4 bases from V and 0 bases from J, with 13 bases between. The CDR3 is made up of 15 amino acids.

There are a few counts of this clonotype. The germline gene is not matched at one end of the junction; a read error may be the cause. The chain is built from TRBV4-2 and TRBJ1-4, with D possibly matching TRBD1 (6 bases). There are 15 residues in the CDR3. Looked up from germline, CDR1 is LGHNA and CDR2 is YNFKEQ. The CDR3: CASTQGGATNEKLFF. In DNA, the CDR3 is TGTGCCAGCACCCAAGGGGGGGCAACTAATGAAAAACTGTTTTTT.

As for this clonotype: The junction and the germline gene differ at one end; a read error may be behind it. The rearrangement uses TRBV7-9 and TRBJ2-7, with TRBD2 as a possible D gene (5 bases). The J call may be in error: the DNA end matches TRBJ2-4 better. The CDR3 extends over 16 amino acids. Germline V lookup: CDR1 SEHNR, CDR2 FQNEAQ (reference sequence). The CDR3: CASNLEEGAAKNIQYF. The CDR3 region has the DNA TGTGCCAGCAACTTAGAAGAGGGCGCAGCCAAAAACATTCAGTACTTC.